This TCR beta chain was retrieved from a study of T-cell memory formation after mild COVID-19. For the study at large: The TCR clusters were mostly specific to one donor.

General study points: Contracting clones localized mainly to CM and EM when CD4+ and mainly to EMRA when CD8+. Later expanders leaned CD4+, whereas day 15 to 85 contracting clones were balanced CD4/CD8.

Comment on this clonotype: Its target is not known.

The CDR3 sequence is 18 residues long. Trimming cost V 3 bases and J 0 bases; bases outside gene matches: 5. Germline lookup yields CDR1 KGHDR and CDR2 SFDVKD. Using constant-segment primers, 5'RACE produced TCR alpha and TCR beta cDNA libraries carrying sample barcodes and UMIs. From the 5' RACE reads, TCRdb called clonotypes with MiXCR, one entry per CDR3 protein. The sample records over 400,000 distinct CDR3 sequences, less than 25% being singletons. The chain joins TRBV24-1 to TRBJ2-1; 12 positions agree with TRBD2. The TCR comes from an adult woman who had mild COVID-19 (a few samples of this study predate the infection). Cell type and time point are not known. Sequenced sample: PBMCs or a T cell subset sorted from them (not recorded which). The CDR3 DNA reads TGTGCCACCAGTGATCGGACTAGCGGGACCAGCTCCTACAATGAGCAGTTCTTC. Protein product: CATSDRTSGTSSYNEQFF.